Each of the 22 T cell receptor beta chains below was sequenced from the same sample in a study of shared T cell receptors in the human thymus (dated by TCRdb to the early 2020s). Receptors were amplified or captured by the immunoSEQ multiplex PCR assay. TCRdb obtained this table from immuneACCESS and retained in-frame rearrangements with V and J assigned. These tables miss some clones; where compared with another copy, unresolved V genes account for less than half of the shortfall, and the remainder is unexplained. This sample comprises more than 550,000 clones, over 75% of them detected only once. The biggest ten clones account for about 0.0098% of the sample. These data were also reused for a study on human thymus T cells.

The sequenced material came from thymocytes. These receptors were collected from a girl under three years old with a congenital heart defect. Donor details come from another sample of the same person, matched by shared clones.

This clone was counted between two and nine times. The chain recombines TRBV4-1 with TRBJ2-2; the D gene is possibly TRBD1 (5 bases). Germline V gene lookup returns CDR1 MGHRA and CDR2 YSYEKL. The CDR3 sequence is 15 residues long. V dropped 0 bases and J dropped 7 bases, with 12 bases sitting between them. The CDR3 nucleotides are TGCGCCAGCAGCCAAGATCCTAGGGGTGGCGGGGAGCTGTTTTTT. Its protein is CASSQDPRGGGELFF.

The chain joins TRBV4-1 to TRBJ2-7, with 10 bases aligning to TRBD2. The CDR3 is 14 residues long. Looked up from germline, CDR1 is MGHRA and CDR2 is YSYEKL. V lost 3 bases and J lost 4; bases outside the gene matches: 3. In DNA, the CDR3 is TGCGCCAGCAGCCATAGCGGGGGGACTTACGAGCAGTACTTC. Translation gives CASSHSGGTYEQYF.

This clone was counted a few times. J is TRBJ2-7 and V is TRBV14, with no clear D. Germline V lookup: CDR1 SGHDN, CDR2 FVKESK. Trimming took 0 bases from V and 0 from J, leaving 12 bases between them. CDR3 length equals 16 residues. CDR3 sequence: CASSQDRVLSSYEQYF. For the CDR3, the DNA is TGTGCCAGCAGCCAAGATCGGGTGCTAAGCTCCTACGAGCAGTACTTC.

The genes are TRBV15 and TRBJ2-1; perhaps TRBD2 as D (6 bases). Germline CDR1 and CDR2: LNHNV and YYDKDF (reference sequence). V lost 6 bases, J lost 0 bases, and 27 bases lay in between. This CDR3 has 20 amino acids. CDR3 residues: CATRQEKVNLAHSSYNEQFF. Written as DNA, the CDR3 is TGTGCCACCAGACAAGAAAAGGTTAACCTAGCGCACAGCTCCTACAATGAGCAGTTCTTC.

This clone was seen a handful of times. This chain joins TRBV7-6 and TRBJ2-3; TRBD1 is a possible D gene (6 bases). V gave up 2 bases and J gave up 2 bases, with 11 bases separating them. The CDR3 totals 15 residues. Per germline, CDR1 SGHVS and CDR2 FNYEAQ. The CDR3 bases are TGTGCCAGCAGCTTAAACAGGGCGTCCACAGATACGCAGTATTTT. This encodes CASSLNRASTDTQYF.

This clone has just one count. The gene calls are TRBV13 and TRBJ1-1; 8 bases line up with TRBD1. The CDR3 runs 17 residues. J gave up 0 bases and V 5 bases, and 11 bases lay outside the gene matches. The germline V gene encodes CDR1 PRHDT and CDR2 FYEKMQ (reference sequence). The CDR3 loop is CASSRYGTGYVNTEAFF. The CDR3 region has the DNA TGTGCCAGCAGCCGCTACGGGACAGGTTATGTGAACACTGAAGCTTTCTTT.

The V call is TRBV28, the J call TRBJ1-1, with D uncertain. Deletions cut 2 bases from V and 1 base from J, with 8 bases between. Germline CDR1 is MDHEN and CDR2 is SYDVKM. The CDR3 loop spans 14 amino acids. The CDR3 is CASSLGEGNTEAFF. CDR3 DNA sequence: TGTGCCAGCAGTTTAGGGGAGGGGAACACTGAAGCTTTCTTT.

The genes are TRBV6-5 and TRBJ1-2, with D uncertain. V shed 5 bases and J shed 3 bases, with 7 bases lying between them. The CDR3 runs to 12 residues. Germline CDR1 reads MNHEY; CDR2 reads SVGAGI. The CDR3 nucleotides are TGTGCCAGCAGTACGCGGGACTATGGCTACACCTTC. Translating gives CASSTRDYGYTF.

This clone showed up just once. A read error may account for a junction end that differs from germline. Other DNA sequences in the same sample also yield this CDR3. The V and J genes are TRBV4-1 and TRBJ1-6; no definite D call. The CDR3 spans 17 residues. The germline gives CDR1 MGHRA, CDR2 YSYEKL. Here the CDR3 DNA reads TGCGCCAGCAGCCAACGACTTAGGAGCCCAACAAATTCCCCCCTCCACTTT. Its protein product is CASSQRLRSPTNSPLHF.

The rearrangement joins TRBV7-9 to TRBJ1-1, with 8 bases fitting TRBD1. The CDR3 covers 17 residues. V dropped 1 base and J dropped 7; count of bases not matched to a gene: 14. CDR1 and CDR2 (germline): SEHNR, FQNEAQ (reference sequence). DNA for the CDR3: TGTGCCAGCAGCTTAGGAAACCTAACAGGGGGGATTAGTGAAGCTTTCTTT. Its protein product is CASSLGNLTGGISEAFF. Drawing the rest from reference TRBV7-9 and TRBJ1-1, the complete variable domain is DTGVSQNPRHKITKRGQNVTFRCDPISEHNRLYWYRQTLGQGPEFLTYFQNEAQLEKSRLLSDRFSAERPKGSFSTLEIQRTEQGDSAMYLCASSLGNLTGGISEAFFGQGTRLTVV.

The V call is TRBV4-1, the J call TRBJ2-7; TRBD1 aligns across 9 bases. The germline V gene has CDR1 MGHRA and CDR2 YSYEKL. The ends lost 0 bases at V and 4 bases at J; junction bases unmatched: 16. The CDR3 has 19 residues. The CDR3 sequence is CASSQDFRDRAPKSYEQYF. CDR3 bases: TGCGCCAGCAGCCAAGATTTCCGGGACAGGGCTCCTAAATCTTACGAGCAGTACTTC.

This rearrangement joins TRBV6-1 to TRBJ1-2; 9 nucleotides match TRBD1. The ends lost 11 bases at V and 3 bases at J; junction bases unmatched: 10. CDR1 is MNHNS, CDR2 SASEGT, per germline. The CDR3 consists of 14 residues. CDR3 loop: CAGTPGQGYYGYTF. CDR3 nucleotide sequence: TGTGCCGGCACCCCCGGACAGGGGTACTATGGCTACACCTTC.

A word on this clone: The junction and the germline gene differ at one end; a read error may be behind it. The rearrangement links TRBV19 to TRBJ1-6; D gene ambiguous. The CDR3 extends over 13 amino acids. CDR1 LNHDA and CDR2 SQIVND come from the germline V gene (reference sequence). The CDR3 reads CAGSIVDRSPLHF. The CDR3 nucleotides read TGTGCCGGTAGTATAGTAGATAGATCACCCCTCCACTTT.

This chain links TRBV11-2 with TRBJ1-3; TRBD1 matches at 8 bases. V shed 4 bases, J shed 9 bases, and the junction held 11 bases outside the gene matches. Germline-derived CDR1 and CDR2 are SGHAT and FQNNGV. The CDR3 has 15 residues. In DNA form, the CDR3 reads TGTGCCAGCAGCTCCCTGGGACAGGTCGACGGCACCATATATTTT. Translation gives CASSSLGQVDGTIYF. The full variable domain, its missing parts supplied by reference TRBV11-2 and TRBJ1-3, is EAGVAQSPRYKIIEKRQSVAFWCNPISGHATLYWYQQILGQGPKLLIQFQNNGVVDDSQLPKDRFSAERLKGVDSTLKIQPAKLEDSAVYLCASSSLGQVDGTIYFGEGSWLTVV.

This clone appeared once. V gene TRBV18 combines with J gene TRBJ1-1; D gene uncertain. The CDR3 runs 13 residues. V was cut by 0 bases and J by 4 bases, with 6 bases left in between. Germline V CDR1 and CDR2: KGHSH, LQKENI. The CDR3: CASSPPFGTEAFF. CDR3 nucleotides: TGTGCCAGCTCACCACCGTTCGGCACTGAAGCTTTCTTT.

The table lists this clone with a count of one. The chain employs TRBV6-1 and TRBJ2-7; TRBD2 matches 7 bases. CDR1 MNHNS and CDR2 SASEGT come from the germline V gene. V lost 6 bases, J lost 6 bases, and 8 bases stayed unmatched. The CDR3 extends over 13 amino acids. The chain's CDR3 is CASSHSCGGEQYF. Written as DNA, the CDR3 is TGTGCCAGCAGCCACTCCTGCGGGGGCGAGCAGTACTTC.

As concerns this clone: At one end, the junction sequence differs from germline, possibly due to a read error. V is TRBV7-9 and J is TRBJ1-2, with TRBD1 matching over 9 bases. Germline V gene sequence: CDR1 SEHNR, CDR2 FQNEAQ (reference sequence). The CDR3 contains 10 residues. For the CDR3, the DNA is TGTGCCAGCCGGGGACAGGGAGTTTCCTTC. It specifies CASRGQGVSF.

The chain employs TRBV6-1 and TRBJ1-5; D is perhaps TRBD1 (6 bases). CDR1 MNHNS and CDR2 SASEGT come from the germline V gene. V was cut by 0 bases and J by 4 bases, with 10 bases left in between. This CDR3 is built from 15 residues. CDR3: CASSEAGGGNQPQHF. The CDR3 DNA follows: TGTGCCAGCAGTGAAGCAGGGGGAGGGAATCAGCCCCAGCATTTT.

This clone showed up just once. The rearrangement uses TRBV7-9 and TRBJ2-1, with 9 bases aligning to TRBD1. The ends lost 2 bases at V and 4 bases at J; junction bases unmatched: 3. From germline, CDR1 is SEHNR and CDR2 FQNEAQ (reference sequence). The length of the CDR3 is 15 residues. The chain's CDR3 is CASSLCGQGYNEQFF. The CDR3 DNA reads TGTGCCAGCAGCTTATGTGGACAGGGGTACAATGAGCAGTTCTTC.

The V and J genes are TRBV11-2 and TRBJ2-7; 8 bases agree with TRBD1. Per germline, CDR1 SGHAT and CDR2 FQNNGV. V shed 5 bases and J 3 bases; nucleotides not matched to a gene: 9. The CDR3 extends over 15 amino acids. The CDR3 DNA sequence: TGTGCCAGCAGCACAGCCCGGGACAGGTACTACGAGCAGTACTTC. It is translated as CASSTARDRYYEQYF.

This sequence joins TRBV7-9 and TRBJ2-1, with 7 positions matching TRBD1. Trimming cost V 1 base and J 2 bases; bases outside gene matches: 14. Germline CDR1 reads SEHNR; CDR2 reads FQNEAQ (reference sequence). The CDR3 length is 19 residues. CDR3 sequence: CASSLVPMIRQGTYNEQFF. In DNA, the CDR3 is TGTGCCAGCAGCTTAGTTCCCATGATACGACAGGGAACCTACAATGAGCAGTTCTTC.

This chain uses TRBV10-3 with TRBJ2-4; 10 bases match TRBD1. Germline assignment: CDR1 ENHRY and CDR2 SYGVKD. This CDR3 comprises 17 residues. J lost 5 bases, V lost 1 base, and 8 bases had no gene match. The CDR3 sequence is CAISEYTTGTGENIQYF. The CDR3 DNA reads TGTGCCATCAGTGAGTATACCACCGGGACAGGGGAAAACATTCAGTACTTC.